These 31 T cell receptor beta chains originate from one sample sequenced in a study of cytotoxic CD8 clonotypes in ibrutinib-treated CLL. Profiling relied on immunoSEQ multiplex PCR, and the TCRdb table lists in-frame clones only, not all of them. Among about 310,000 clones, around four fifths were seen once, and the ten largest hold 6.5% to 8%. The sequenced sample was PBMCs, obtained before ibrutinib treatment. The receptors were gathered from a human donor with chronic lymphocytic leukemia.

V is TRBV29-1 and J is TRBJ2-3; D remains ambiguous. The ends were cut back, 8 bases at V and 0 bases at J, with 15 bases in the middle. The V gene's germline CDR1 is SQVTM and CDR2 ANQGSEA. The CDR3 contains 14 residues. CDR3 DNA sequence: TGCAGCCTATTAAGGACGCAGAGCACAGATACGCAGTATTTT. The encoded protein is CSLLRTQSTDTQYF.

The rearrangement joins TRBV29-1 to TRBJ1-1, with no clear D. The CDR3 totals 14 residues. Germline V gives CDR1 SQVTM, CDR2 ANQGSEA. Trimming removed 4 bases from V and 5 bases from J, with 17 bases in between. The CDR3 loop reads CSVAGSSSGTEAFF. The CDR3 DNA follows: TGCAGCGTTGCGGGTTCGAGCAGTGGAACTGAAGCTTTCTTT.

The chain combines TRBV4-3 with TRBJ2-7, with D perhaps TRBD1 (5 bases). Trimming stripped 3 bases from V and 0 bases from J, with 12 bases between. Germline-derived CDR1 and CDR2 are LGHNA and YSLEER. There are 15 residues in the CDR3. This CDR3 is CASSHGHFGSYEQYF. DNA for the CDR3: TGCGCCAGCAGCCATGGACACTTTGGCTCCTACGAGCAGTACTTC.

The V call is TRBV7-3, the J call TRBJ2-7, with D perhaps TRBD1 (6 bases). This CDR3 has 15 amino acids. CDR1 is SGHTA, CDR2 FQGTGA, per germline. The V end lost 3 bases, the J end lost 4 bases, and 16 bases lay between the germline ends. CDR3 sequence: CASSFQGIGGYEQYF. The CDR3 DNA sequence: TGTGCCAGCAGCTTTCAGGGGATTGGAGGATACGAGCAGTACTTC.

This sequence joins TRBV2 and TRBJ2-3; TRBD2 matches 14 bases. CDR1 SNHLY and CDR2 FYNNEI come from the germline V gene. Losses at the gene ends were 6 bases for V and 6 bases for J; bases not matched to a gene: 11. There are 17 residues in the CDR3. The CDR3 sequence is CASRGLAGVGRVDTQYF. The CDR3 DNA sequence: TGTGCCAGCAGGGGACTAGCGGGAGTGGGTCGGGTGGATACGCAGTATTTT.

The chain couples TRBV9 to TRBJ2-3; weak D call: TRBD2 (6 bases). This CDR3 is built from 16 residues. The germline CDR1 and CDR2 sequences are SGDLS and YYNGEE. Between the trimmed V and J ends, which lost 0 bases and 3 bases, there was a span of 14 bases. The chain's CDR3 is CASSVGSGAGTDTQYF. CDR3 DNA sequence: TGTGCCAGCAGCGTAGGATCGGGAGCAGGTACAGATACGCAGTATTTT.

Remarks on this clone: Other DNA sequences within the sample encode an identical CDR3. The chain recombines TRBV27 with TRBJ1-5; D unresolved. V gave up 1 base and J gave up 7 bases, with 8 bases separating them. Per the germline V gene, CDR1 is MNHEY and CDR2 is SMNVEV (reference sequence). The CDR3 extends over 13 amino acids. The CDR3 region is CASSLFSEQPQHF. The CDR3 DNA reads TGTGCCAGCAGTTTATTTTCGGAACAGCCCCAGCATTTT.

This clone appeared a single time. The J gene is TRBJ2-7, the V gene TRBV6-5; D gene uncertain. Trimming pared 5 bases from V and 5 bases from J, leaving 13 bases between. This CDR3 is built from 13 residues. Germline lookup yields CDR1 MNHEY and CDR2 SVGAGI. The CDR3 coding sequence is TGTGCCAGCAGTCCGTTCCCCAGACACGAGCAGTACTTC. Its protein product is CASSPFPRHEQYF.

The CDR3, as DNA: TGTGCCAGCAGCTTCGGGAGTAATCAGCCCCAGCATTTT. Translating it yields CASSFGSNQPQHF. The chain links TRBV7-9 to TRBJ1-5; D call uncertain. With 3 bases removed from V and 4 bases from J, the gap between germline ends came to 7 bases. CDR1 is SEHNR, CDR2 FQNEAQ, per germline (reference sequence). The CDR3 runs 13 residues.

The V gene is TRBV28, the J gene TRBJ1-4; D gene unclear. V lost 2 bases to trimming and J lost 8 bases, with 12 bases between them. Germline loops: CDR1 MDHEN, CDR2 SYDVKM. The CDR3 runs to 14 residues. The CDR3 is CASSLGQSPEKLFF. CDR3 DNA sequence: TGTGCCAGCAGTTTAGGTCAGAGTCCCGAAAAACTGTTTTTT.

The chain recombines TRBV7-3 with TRBJ2-1; D is unclear. CDR3 length: 14 residues. The germline V and J ends were trimmed by 5 bases and 2 bases, with 10 bases remaining between them. From germline, CDR1 is SGHTA and CDR2 FQGTGA. CDR3 DNA sequence: TGTGCCAGCAGCCCCACCAGTACCTACAATGAGCAGTTCTTC. Translated: CASSPTSTYNEQFF.

The rearrangement uses TRBV5-1 and TRBJ2-7; TRBD2 matches at 7 bases. CDR3 length: 17 amino acids. With V trimmed by 0 bases and J by 1 base, 10 bases remained unmatched. Germline V gives CDR1 SGHRS, CDR2 YFSETQ. This CDR3 is CASSLDRRELWSYEQYF. The CDR3 DNA is TGCGCCAGCAGCTTGGATAGGCGGGAGCTTTGGTCCTACGAGCAGTACTTC.

The genes are TRBV4-3 and TRBJ2-7; TRBD1 matches 7 bases. Germline V gene sequence: CDR1 LGHNA, CDR2 YSLEER. J lost 1 base, V lost 0 bases, and 6 bases had no gene match. This CDR3 has 16 amino acids. CDR3 nucleotides: TGCGCCAGCAGCCAAGATACAGGGGTAGGGTCCTACGAGCAGTACTTC. This encodes CASSQDTGVGSYEQYF.

The chain combines TRBV28 with TRBJ1-2, with D perhaps matching TRBD1 (5 bases). The CDR3 is 15 residues long. V shed 2 bases and J shed 10 bases, with 20 bases lying between them. The germline CDR1 and CDR2 sequences are MDHEN and SYDVKM. The CDR3 DNA is TGTGCCAGCAGTTTACCCGGTTTAGGGGCGACGGACTACACCTTC. Translating it yields CASSLPGLGATDYTF.

The V and J genes are TRBV5-8 and TRBJ2-1; no definite D call. The CDR3 extends over 9 amino acids. Trimming stripped 7 bases from V and 9 bases from J, with 5 bases between. Germline CDR1 is SGHTS and CDR2 is YDEGEE. CDR3 DNA sequence: TGTGCCAGCGTGGTTGAGCAGTTCTTC. It specifies CASVVEQFF.

The chain employs TRBV7-6 and TRBJ2-7; D may be TRBD1 (5 bases). V was clipped by 4 bases and J by 6 bases, with 19 bases between them. Germline CDR1 and CDR2: SGHVS and FNYEAQ. The length of the CDR3 is 15 residues. The CDR3 is CASSSRAGPPAEQYF. The CDR3 region has the DNA TGTGCCAGCAGCTCCCGGGCAGGGCCCCCCGCCGAGCAGTACTTC.

The chain carries TRBV5-6 and TRBJ2-7; D uncertain. V shed 2 bases and J shed 0 bases, with 9 bases lying between them. CDR3 length: 14 residues. Germline CDR1 and CDR2: SGHDT and YYEEEE. This CDR3 is CASSFKPHSYEQYF. CDR3 nucleotides: TGTGCCAGCAGCTTTAAACCGCACTCCTACGAGCAGTACTTC.

The table lists this clone with a count of one. J is TRBJ1-5 and V is TRBV5-6, with TRBD1 identical over 9 bases. This CDR3 is built from 16 residues. In germline, CDR1 is SGHDT, CDR2 YYEEEE. The J segment lost 3 bases and the V segment lost 1 base, leaving 5 bases of the junction unmatched. This CDR3 reads CASSLLGQGDNQPQHF. CDR3 coding DNA: TGTGCCAGCAGCTTGTTGGGACAGGGAGACAATCAGCCCCAGCATTTT.

V and J are TRBV5-1 and TRBJ2-7; D possibly corresponds to TRBD2 (6 bases). Germline values: CDR1 SGHRS, CDR2 YFSETQ. The CDR3 is made up of 13 amino acids. The V gene lost 5 bases and the J gene lost 3 bases, with 12 bases spanning the gap. The CDR3 here is CASRAGPLYEQYF. CDR3 sequence (DNA): TGCGCCAGCAGGGCGGGACCTCTCTACGAGCAGTACTTC.

V gene TRBV15 combines with J gene TRBJ2-7, with TRBD2 matching over 8 bases. Germline lookup yields CDR1 LNHNV and CDR2 YYDKDF (reference sequence). This CDR3 has 18 amino acids. V trimming: 0 bases; J trimming: 6 bases; junction bases outside the gene matches: 16. The CDR3 region is CATSREHLGAGGKREQYF. The CDR3 DNA reads TGTGCCACCAGCAGAGAACACCTTGGGGCGGGAGGAAAACGCGAGCAGTACTTC.

The chain links TRBV9 to TRBJ1-2; D unresolved. Per germline, CDR1 SGDLS and CDR2 YYNGEE. Trimming stripped 0 bases from V and 7 bases from J, with 7 bases between. The CDR3 totals 12 residues. CDR3 nucleotide sequence: TGTGCCAGCAGCGTAGAGGTCACTGGCTACACCTTC. It codes for CASSVEVTGYTF.

The chain is built from TRBV28 and TRBJ1-4, with a weak D call TRBD1 (6 bases). The CDR3 length is 14 residues. V gave up 4 bases and J gave up 3 bases, with 9 bases separating them. Germline CDR1 and CDR2: MDHEN and SYDVKM. The CDR3, as DNA: TGTGCCAGCAGTTGGACAGCCTCTAATGAAAAACTGTTTTTT. It codes for CASSWTASNEKLFF. The complete variable domain, with remaining parts taken from reference TRBV28 and TRBJ1-4, reads DVKVTQSSRYLVKRTGEKVFLECVQDMDHENMFWYRQDPGLGLRLIYFSYDVKMKEKGDIPEGYSVSREKKERFSLILESASTNQTSMYLCASSWTASNEKLFFGSGTQLSVL.

The rearrangement links TRBV28 to TRBJ1-1, with TRBD1 identical over 7 bases. J lost 4 bases, V lost 5 bases, and 7 bases had no gene match. CDR3 size: 14 residues. Per the germline V gene, CDR1 is MDHEN and CDR2 is SYDVKM. Written as DNA, the CDR3 is TGTGCCAGCAGTCTGCACAGGGGATCCACTGAAGCTTTCTTT. This gives the protein CASSLHRGSTEAFF.

V and J are TRBV6-1 and TRBJ1-5; D is unclear. There are 15 residues in the CDR3. Trimming took off 8 bases at V and 4 bases at J, with 18 bases between the two ends. Germline V gene data show CDR1 as MNHNS and CDR2 as SASEGT. The CDR3 region is CASEGDVFGNQPQHF. The CDR3 DNA sequence: TGTGCCAGCGAAGGAGACGTCTTTGGTAATCAGCCCCAGCATTTT.

The chain recombines TRBV7-9 with TRBJ2-5, with no clear D. The CDR3 loop spans 14 amino acids. Germline V gives CDR1 SEHNR, CDR2 FQNEAQ (reference sequence). V was cut by 2 bases and J by 5 bases, with 12 bases left in between. The CDR3 nucleotides read TGTGCCAGCAGCTTATTCGAAGGACGTGAGACCCAGTACTTC. This codes for CASSLFEGRETQYF.

V usage is TRBV27 and J usage is TRBJ1-2, with a possible D match to TRBD1 (6 bases). The CDR3 loop spans 13 amino acids. CDR1 MNHEY and CDR2 SMNVEV come from the germline V gene (reference sequence). Trimming took off 3 bases at V and 7 bases at J, with 12 bases between the two ends. CDR3: CASSFPGGFGYTF. The CDR3 DNA sequence: TGTGCCAGCAGTTTCCCCGGGGGCTTTGGCTACACCTTC.

This chain connects TRBV5-6 to TRBJ2-1; 9 bases are a match to TRBD1. Germline V gene sequence: CDR1 SGHDT, CDR2 YYEEEE. J lost 4 bases, V lost 4 bases, and 3 bases had no gene match. The CDR3 covers 14 residues. This CDR3 is CASSPTGGYNEQFF. The CDR3 DNA is TGTGCCAGCAGCCCGACAGGGGGGTACAATGAGCAGTTCTTC.

The genes are TRBV4-3 and TRBJ1-2, with 7 bases lining up with TRBD1. The junction had 6 bases not matched to a gene; V was cut back by 0 bases and J by 8 bases. Looked up from germline, CDR1 is LGHNA and CDR2 is YSLEER. The CDR3 has 14 residues. Written as DNA, the CDR3 is TGCGCCAGCAGCCAAGATCTACAGGGGAGAGGCTACACCTTC. It yields the protein CASSQDLQGRGYTF.

This chain connects TRBV2 to TRBJ2-2; perhaps D is TRBD1 or TRBD2 (5 bases each). In germline, CDR1 is SNHLY, CDR2 FYNNEI. V was trimmed by 7 bases and J by 6 bases, leaving 6 bases between them. There are 11 residues in the CDR3. The CDR3 protein is CASMGAGELFF. For the CDR3, the DNA is TGTGCCAGCATGGGGGCCGGGGAGCTGTTTTTT.

The chain recombines TRBV30 with TRBJ2-7, with D perhaps TRBD2 (6 bases). The germline V gene has CDR1 GTSNPN and CDR2 SVGIG (reference sequence). Deletions cut 5 bases from V and 8 bases from J, with 16 bases between. CDR3 size: 12 residues. DNA of the CDR3: TGTGCCTGGGAGGGGACTGGCAGAAAGCAGTACTTC. Translating it yields CAWEGTGRKQYF.

This clone occurred once. The V and J genes are TRBV25-1 and TRBJ2-1; either TRBD1 or TRBD2 may supply D (5 bases each). The germline CDR1 and CDR2 sequences are MGHDK and SYGVNS. V was pared by 3 bases and J by 2 bases, with 11 bases between. The CDR3 runs to 15 residues. CDR3 loop: CASSERGEPYNEQFF. For the CDR3, the DNA is TGTGCCAGCAGTGAGAGGGGCGAACCCTACAATGAGCAGTTCTTC. Complete variable domain (other parts from reference TRBV25-1 and TRBJ2-1): EADIYQTPRYLVIGTGKKITLECSQTMGHDKMYWYQQDPGMELHLIHYSYGVNSTEKGDLSSESTVSRIRTEHFPLTLESARPSHTSQYLCASSERGEPYNEQFFGPGTRLTVL.